Below, 13 T cell receptor beta chains from the same sample are listed, as sequenced in a study of T cell clonality in common variable immunodeficiency. The data were produced by immunoSEQ multiplex PCR, yet TCRdb's version contains in-frame clones alone and is incomplete. The sample is made up of tens of thousands of clones, none counted only once. The sample taken for sequencing was peripheral blood mononuclear cells. Every receptor here comes from a person between 18 and 69 years old in good health.

This clone was seen repeatedly, ten times or more. The CDR3 end lies 3 residues beyond the end of the read and is filled in from the germline J gene. The genes are TRBV28 and TRBJ1-2; 9 nucleotides line up with TRBD1. CDR1 and CDR2 from the germline V gene are MDHEN and SYDVKM. There are 16 residues in the CDR3. Trimming at V came to 5 bases and at J to 7 bases, leaving 14 bases not matched to a gene. CDR3 DNA, as far as it was read: TGTGCCAGCAGTAACGTCCCGGGACAGGGTTCTGGTGGC. Amino acid sequence: CASSNVPGQGSGG. The full-length CDR3 reads as CASSNVPGQGSGGYTF.

Ten or more counts support this clone. CDR3 region: CAWSVGSPLHF. The CDR3 DNA, read in part, is TGTGCCTGGAGTGTAGGTTCACCC. The rearrangement uses TRBV30 and TRBJ1-6; unclear D gene. The read terminates 3 residues ahead of where the CDR3 ends, so the germline J gene completes it. With 0 bases removed from V and 9 bases from J, the gap between germline ends came to 3 bases. The CDR3 has 11 amino acids. From germline, CDR1 is GTSNPN and CDR2 SVGIG (reference sequence).

This clone has a count of ten or more. The read ends 3 residues shy of where the CDR3 ends; the end is completed using the germline J gene. This sequence joins TRBV12-3 or TRBV12-4 and TRBJ2-6, with D possibly TRBD1 on 6 matching bases. The ends were cut back, 4 bases at V and 0 bases at J, with 10 bases in the middle. The CDR3 spans 16 residues. CDR3 DNA (partial): TGTGCCAGCAGTTCCAGGGGCCGCTCTGGGGCCAACGTC. Translated: CASSSRGRSGANV. The full CDR3 is CASSSRGRSGANVLTF.

This clone was recorded at least ten times. The sequence runs out 3 residues before the end of the CDR3; the remainder is reconstructed from the germline J gene. The chain combines TRBV20-1 with TRBJ2-7; D possibly corresponds to TRBD2 (6 bases). Germline V gene lookup returns CDR1 DFQATT and CDR2 SNEGSKA (reference sequence). With 1 base removed from V and 2 bases from J, the gap between germline ends came to 9 bases. This CDR3 is 13 amino acids long. The CDR3 loop is CSARGGLAYEQYF. Incomplete CDR3 DNA: TGCAGTGCTAGAGGGGGACTGGCCTACGAG.

This clone was observed many times. Read sequence stops 3 residues before the CDR3 end, and the germline J gene provides the missing end. V usage is TRBV5-1 and J usage is TRBJ2-2, with 9 bases fitting TRBD1. This CDR3 has 16 residues. With V trimmed by 0 bases and J by 5 bases, 5 bases remained unmatched. CDR1 SGHRS and CDR2 YFSETQ come from the germline V gene. The CDR3: CASSLGDREKTGELFF. CDR3 bases read: TGCGCCAGCAGCTTGGGGGACAGGGAAAAGACCGGGGAG. Full variable domain (outside the CDR3, taken from reference TRBV5-1 and TRBJ2-2): KAGVTQTPRYLIKTRGQQVTLSCSPISGHRSVSWYQQTPGQGLQFLFEYFSETQRNKGNFPGRFSGRQFSNSRSEMNVSTLELGDSALYLCASSLGDREKTGELFFGEGSRLTVL.

This clone appeared many times. The read gets to within 3 residues of the CDR3 end, and the germline J gene fills in the rest. J is TRBJ2-2 and V is TRBV6-2 or TRBV6-3; 9 bases map to TRBD1. This CDR3 has 16 amino acids. The V and J ends lost 6 bases and 5 bases, in that order; junction bases with no gene match: 10. Germline CDR1 is MNHEY and CDR2 is SVGEGT. The part of the CDR3 DNA that was read is TGTGCCAGCAGGCAAACAGGGGGCGCCGGGACCGGGGAG. This codes for CASRQTGGAGTGE. The full-length CDR3 reads as CASRQTGGAGTGELFF.

This clone was recorded many times. The missing CDR3 end, 3 residues past where the read stops, is filled in from the germline J gene. The gene calls are TRBV20-1 and TRBJ1-2, with 7 positions matching TRBD1. Unmatched junction bases numbered 8, after V lost 6 bases and J lost 4 bases. CDR1 is DFQATT and CDR2 is SNEGSKA in the germline V gene (reference sequence). The CDR3 extends over 13 amino acids. The CDR3 here is CSARDSLAYGYTF. The sequenced part of the CDR3 DNA is TGCAGTGCCCGGGACAGTCTTGCCTATGGC.

The table lists this clone with many counts. The CDR3 extends 3 residues past the end of the read, so its final part is completed from the germline J gene. This chain connects TRBV5-1 to TRBJ2-1; the match to TRBD1 covers 9 bases. CDR1 and CDR2 (germline): SGHRS, YFSETQ. The J segment lost 7 bases and the V segment lost 0 bases, leaving 11 bases of the junction unmatched. This CDR3 comprises 17 residues. CDR3 residues: CASSLEPPGQGVNEQFF. The part of the CDR3 DNA that was read is TGCGCCAGCAGCTTGGAGCCGCCGGGACAGGGAGTGAATGAG.

This clone was observed many times. The read falls 3 residues short of the CDR3 end, and the missing part is taken from the germline J gene. This chain connects TRBV7-9 to TRBJ1-1; 8 nucleotides match TRBD1. From germline, CDR1 is SEHNR and CDR2 FQNEAQ (reference sequence). The CDR3 length is 14 residues. V shed 8 bases and J 4 bases; nucleotides not matched to a gene: 9. The CDR3 DNA, read in part, is TGTGCCAGCGCCTCCAAGACAGGGGCCACTGAA. This sequence encodes CASASKTGATE. The CDR3 as a whole reads CASASKTGATEAFF.

This clone was observed at least ten times. The read ends 3 residues before the CDR3 terminus; that terminus is restored from the germline J gene. The rearrangement links TRBV7-2 to TRBJ2-1; 7 bases line up with TRBD2. Trimming at V came to 4 bases and at J to 9 bases, leaving 9 bases not matched to a gene. The germline V gene has CDR1 SGHTA and CDR2 FQGNSA. The CDR3 consists of 14 residues. Partial CDR3 DNA: TGTGCCAGCAGCTCGGGACTACCACGGGGTGAG. It is translated as CASSSGLPRGE. The full CDR3 is CASSSGLPRGEQFF.

This clone has a count of ten or more. The observed sequence ends 3 residues before the CDR3 terminus, with the missing tail filled in from the germline J gene. The same CDR3 can be traced to other DNA sequences in this sample. V usage is TRBV20-1 and J usage is TRBJ2-3, with D possibly TRBD1 on 6 matching bases. The V and J ends lost 1 base and 0 bases respectively, with 8 bases between them. Germline lookup yields CDR1 DFQATT and CDR2 SNEGSKA (reference sequence). This CDR3 contains 14 residues. The CDR3: CSARVGASTDTQYF. Partial CDR3 DNA: TGCAGTGCTAGAGTGGGGGCTAGCACAGATACG.

This clone was observed many times. The read comes to an end 3 residues before the CDR3 does, leaving the germline J gene to fill in the end. The V gene is TRBV9, the J gene TRBJ2-7, with 10 bases matching TRBD1. The V and J ends lost 3 bases and 3 bases, in that order; junction bases with no gene match: 6. The CDR3 extends over 15 amino acids. Germline values: CDR1 SGDLS, CDR2 YYNGEE. CDR3: CASSALGTGDYEQYF. The CDR3 DNA, read in part, is TGTGCCAGCAGCGCTCTGGGGACAGGGGACTACGAG.

This clone was picked up many times. CDR3 bases read: TGTGCCAGTACAGCGGGAGGCCACGGGGAG. Translating gives CASTAGGHGE. The CDR3 as a whole reads CASTAGGHGELFF. The rearrangement links TRBV19 to TRBJ2-2; 9 bases fit TRBD2. The CDR3 end falls 3 residues outside the read, so it is completed with the germline J gene. The CDR3 has 13 amino acids. Germline CDR1 and CDR2: LNHDA and SQIVND (reference sequence). The trim removed 7 bases at V and 7 bases at J, leaving 4 bases unmatched.